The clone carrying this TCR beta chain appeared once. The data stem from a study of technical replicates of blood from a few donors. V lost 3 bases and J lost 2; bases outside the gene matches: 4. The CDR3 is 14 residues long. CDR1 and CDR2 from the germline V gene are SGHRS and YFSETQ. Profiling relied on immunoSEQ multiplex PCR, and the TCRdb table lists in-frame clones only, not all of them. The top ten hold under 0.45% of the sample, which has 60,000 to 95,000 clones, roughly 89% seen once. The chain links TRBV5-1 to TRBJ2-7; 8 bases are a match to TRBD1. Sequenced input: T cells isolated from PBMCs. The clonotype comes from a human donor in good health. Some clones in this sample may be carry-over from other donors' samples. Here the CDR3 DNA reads TGCGCCAGCAGCTCCGGGACAGGTCCCTACGAGCAGTACTTC. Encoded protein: CASSSGTGPYEQYF.